Following are 31 T cell receptor beta chains from one sample sequenced in a study of blood T cell repertoires in COVID-19. The method was immunoSEQ multiplex PCR; TCRdb's version includes in-frame clones alone and lacks a portion of them. Of 200,000 to 250,000 clones listed, around 87% were seen once; the top ten hold 5.5% to 7.5%. Sequencing was performed on peripheral blood. Source of these receptors: a woman between 70 and 85 years old with active or convalescent COVID-19.

As to this clone: The same CDR3 arises from other DNA sequences in this sample as well. This chain connects TRBV6-5 to TRBJ1-5; TRBD1 aligns across 8 bases. This CDR3 comprises 13 residues. Trimming took 6 bases from V and 4 from J; bases not matched to a gene: 2. Germline CDR1 MNHEY, CDR2 SVGAGI. CDR3 loop: CASSRTGNQPQHF. DNA of the CDR3: TGTGCCAGCAGCAGGACAGGGAATCAGCCCCAGCATTTT.

The J gene is TRBJ1-1, the V gene TRBV5-1; possibly TRBD1 for D (6 bases). V lost 3 bases and J lost 1, with 13 bases in between. Germline V gene lookup returns CDR1 SGHRS and CDR2 YFSETQ. The CDR3 is made up of 15 amino acids. This CDR3 reads CASSYSTGGNTEAFF. CDR3 in DNA: TGCGCCAGCAGCTACTCGACAGGCGGGAACACTGAAGCTTTCTTT.

The chain is built from TRBV27 and TRBJ1-1; 7 positions agree with TRBD1. The CDR3 runs to 13 residues. Germline V gene lookup returns CDR1 MNHEY and CDR2 SMNVEV (reference sequence). The V segment lost 6 bases and the J segment 5 bases; nucleotides outside the gene matches: 6. In DNA form, the CDR3 reads TGTGCCAGCAGCCACAGGGGAGAGACTGAAGCTTTCTTT. As protein: CASSHRGETEAFF.

The chain recombines TRBV7-9 with TRBJ1-2; maybe TRBD1 (6 bases). With 5 bases removed from V and 3 bases from J, the gap between germline ends came to 19 bases. Germline-derived CDR1 and CDR2 are SEHNR and FQNEAQ (reference sequence). The CDR3 runs 16 residues. The CDR3 region is CASSPRGGQGYYGYTF. CDR3 sequence (DNA): TGTGCCAGCAGCCCCCGAGGAGGTCAGGGGTACTATGGCTACACCTTC.

The chain is built from TRBV4-3 and TRBJ1-4, with a tentative D call TRBD1 (5 bases). Germline assignment: CDR1 LGHNA and CDR2 YSLEER. Trimming took off 0 bases at V and 6 bases at J, with 11 bases between the two ends. The length of the CDR3 is 15 residues. The DNA for the CDR3 is TGCGCCAGCAGCCAAGATAAGGGGACTTATGAAAAACTGTTTTTT. Translated, it gives CASSQDKGTYEKLFF.

J is TRBJ1-1 and V is TRBV24-1; TRBD1 aligns across 11 bases. CDR3 length: 15 amino acids. Trimming removed 3 bases from V and 11 bases from J; junction bases left unmatched: 10. CDR1 is KGHDR, CDR2 SFDVKD, per germline. CDR3 sequence reads: CATSDPRTGGTTAFF. CDR3 nucleotides: TGTGCCACCAGTGATCCCCGGACAGGGGGCACGACGGCTTTCTTT.

This chain connects TRBV6-2 or TRBV6-3 to TRBJ2-2; a weak D match, TRBD1 (6 bases). This CDR3 has 14 amino acids. The germline V gene has CDR1 MNHEY and CDR2 SVGEGT. V shed 3 bases and J shed 7 bases, with 12 bases lying between them. The chain's CDR3 is CASSYTGSVGELFF. CDR3 DNA sequence: TGTGCCAGCAGTTATACAGGGTCCGTCGGGGAGCTGTTTTTT.

This sequence joins TRBV19 and TRBJ2-7; 9 bases match TRBD2. This CDR3 is built from 14 residues. Germline trimming cut 10 bases from V and 4 bases from J; bases unmatched to any gene: 11. Germline values: CDR1 LNHDA, CDR2 SQIVND (reference sequence). The CDR3 sequence: CATSAGGPYYEQYF. CDR3 nucleotides: TGTGCCACCTCAGCGGGGGGCCCATATTACGAGCAGTACTTC.

The table lists this clone with a few counts. V gene TRBV2 combines with J gene TRBJ2-5; the D is unclear. From germline, CDR1 is SNHLY and CDR2 FYNNEI. CDR3 length: 15 amino acids. Trimming took off 5 bases at V and 2 bases at J, with 15 bases between the two ends. Here the CDR3 reads CASSSYSFGQETQYF. CDR3 DNA: TGTGCCAGCAGTTCCTATTCATTCGGTCAAGAGACCCAGTACTTC.

In this sample, this clone turned up once. V is TRBV9 and J is TRBJ1-2, with D possibly matching TRBD1 (5 bases). The CDR3 consists of 18 residues. Per the germline V gene, CDR1 is SGDLS and CDR2 is YYNGEE. The V and J ends lost 5 bases and 4 bases respectively, with 27 bases between them. This chain's CDR3 is CASSFFQGMIQATYGYTF. The CDR3 nucleotides read TGTGCCAGCAGTTTCTTCCAGGGAATGATCCAGGCAACCTATGGCTACACCTTC. Full variable domain (missing parts from reference TRBV9 and TRBJ1-2): DSGVTQTPKHLITATGQRVTLRCSPRSGDLSVYWYQQSLDQGLQFLIQYYNGEERAKGNILERFSAQQFPDLHSELNLSSLELGDSALYFCASSFFQGMIQATYGYTFGSGTRLTVV.

The V and J genes are TRBV14 and TRBJ2-2, with 10 bases that match TRBD1. The trim removed 3 bases at V and 4 bases at J, leaving 5 bases unmatched. The CDR3 totals 16 residues. Germline V gene sequence: CDR1 SGHDN, CDR2 FVKESK. The CDR3 DNA is TGTGCCAGCAGCCACATGGGACAGGGGAGCACCGGGGAGCTGTTTTTT. Translated: CASSHMGQGSTGELFF. The variable domain in full, with the rest retrieved from reference TRBV14 and TRBJ2-2, is EAGVTQFPSHSVIEKGQTVTLRCDPISGHDNLYWYRRVMGKEIKFLLHFVKESKQDESGMPNNRFLAERTGGTYSTLKVQPAELEDSGVYFCASSHMGQGSTGELFFGEGSRLTVL.

The chain carries TRBV27 and TRBJ1-4; D uncertain. Germline CDR1 reads MNHEY; CDR2 reads SMNVEV (reference sequence). V was shortened by 8 bases and J by 8 bases, with 21 bases between the two germline ends. The CDR3 consists of 15 residues. The CDR3 nucleotides are TGTGCCAGCGCCAACCTATCCCGGGATGTAGAAAAACTGTTTTTT. Translation: CASANLSRDVEKLFF.

The chain uses TRBV6-5 and TRBJ1-2; 8 bases agree with TRBD1. CDR1 is MNHEY, CDR2 SVGAGI, per germline. Losses at the gene ends were 0 bases for V and 6 bases for J; bases not matched to a gene: 3. This CDR3 is 14 amino acids long. CDR3 sequence (DNA): TGTGCCAGCAGTTACTCGTCAGGGGGCCATGGCTACACCTTC. This translates into CASSYSSGGHGYTF.

This clone was found a few times. The junction does not match germline at one end; this may be a read error. The rearrangement links TRBV5-4 to TRBJ1-6; a weak D match, TRBD1 (6 bases). This CDR3 is built from 15 residues. The V gene's germline CDR1 is SGHNT and CDR2 YYREEE (reference sequence). As DNA, the CDR3 is TGTGCCAGCAGCTTGGGGGGGGGCTATGATTCACCCCTCCACTTT. Protein sequence: CASSLGGGYDSPLHF.

On this clone itself: At one boundary the junction diverges from the germline segment, which might be a read error. The V and J genes are TRBV6-2 or TRBV6-3 and TRBJ1-5; 8 positions match TRBD1. CDR1 and CDR2 (germline): MNHEY, SVGEGT. This CDR3 spans 14 amino acids. CDR3 loop: CASSFGQGKQPQHF. The CDR3 DNA reads as TGTGCCAGCAGTTTCGGACAGGGCAAACAGCCCCAGCATTTT.

The chain recombines TRBV6-5 with TRBJ2-2, with 8 bases fitting TRBD1. This CDR3 contains 15 residues. J gave up 0 bases and V 6 bases, and 3 bases lay outside the gene matches. Looked up from germline, CDR1 is MNHEY and CDR2 is SVGAGI. CDR3 amino acids: CASRRGQANTGELFF. The CDR3 DNA is TGTGCCAGCAGGAGGGGACAGGCGAACACCGGGGAGCTGTTTTTT.

The chain uses TRBV9 and TRBJ1-3; weak D call: TRBD1 (6 bases). The ends were cut back, 3 bases at V and 2 bases at J, with 15 bases in the middle. Germline CDR1 and CDR2: SGDLS and YYNGEE. The CDR3 is made up of 16 amino acids. The CDR3 spells CASSADSGQTGNTIYF. In nucleotides, the CDR3 is TGTGCCAGCAGCGCGGATTCTGGACAGACTGGAAACACCATATATTTT. The entire variable domain, with the rest obtained from reference TRBV9 and TRBJ1-3, is as follows: DSGVTQTPKHLITATGQRVTLRCSPRSGDLSVYWYQQSLDQGLQFLIQYYNGEERAKGNILERFSAQQFPDLHSELNLSSLELGDSALYFCASSADSGQTGNTIYFGEGSWLTVV.

This clone has only a few counts. The chain is built from TRBV6-6 and TRBJ2-5; 7 bases map to TRBD1. The length of the CDR3 is 13 residues. Trimming removed 6 bases from V and 5 bases from J; junction bases left unmatched: 6. In germline, CDR1 is MNHNY, CDR2 SVGAGI (reference sequence). The CDR3 region is CASRTGLLETQYF. CDR3 in DNA: TGTGCCAGCAGGACAGGGCTGCTGGAGACCCAGTACTTC.

The V gene is TRBV7-9, the J gene TRBJ2-1, with D possibly being TRBD2 (6 bases). Germline V gene data show CDR1 as SEHNR and CDR2 as FQNEAQ (reference sequence). The CDR3 has 15 residues. V shed 5 bases and J shed 9 bases, with 20 bases lying between them. CDR3 loop: CASSDTGTSMAEQFF. In DNA, the CDR3 is TGTGCCAGCAGCGACACCGGTACTAGCATGGCTGAGCAGTTCTTC.

The chain joins TRBV3-1 (or the pseudogene TRBV3-2) to TRBJ2-7, with D possibly TRBD1 on 6 matching bases. This CDR3 comprises 13 residues. Between the trimmed V and J ends, which lost 1 base and 3 bases, there was a span of 7 bases. The V gene's germline CDR1 is LGHDT and CDR2 YNNKEL (reference sequence). The CDR3 is CASSQVGGYEQYF. CDR3 sequence (DNA): TGTGCCAGCAGCCAAGTAGGGGGCTACGAGCAGTACTTC.

The chain recombines TRBV4-3 with TRBJ1-2; TRBD1 is a possible D gene (5 bases). Deletions cut 4 bases from V and 4 bases from J, with 16 bases between. Germline V lookup: CDR1 LGHNA, CDR2 YSLEER. This CDR3 comprises 15 residues. The CDR3 DNA is TGCGCCAGCAGCCCCCATGGCGGGGGGGGCTATGGCTACACCTTC. It specifies CASSPHGGGGYGYTF.

This CDR3 reads CASSLGRTANEQFF. The CDR3 DNA follows: TGTGCCAGCAGCTTAGGGCGGACAGCTAATGAGCAGTTCTTC. The chain recombines TRBV11-2 with TRBJ2-1, with D possibly TRBD1 on 6 matching bases. Germline values: CDR1 SGHAT, CDR2 FQNNGV. This CDR3 spans 14 amino acids. Trimming left V 1 base short and J 7 bases short, with 11 bases between.

This clone was seen a single time. The chain uses TRBV2 and TRBJ2-1, with 9 bases that match TRBD2. The CDR3 extends over 15 amino acids. Germline CDR1 and CDR2: SNHLY and FYNNEI. V was clipped by 1 base and J by 7 bases; unmatched bases: 5. CDR3 loop: CASSEGLAEQNEQFF. The DNA of the CDR3 is TGTGCCAGCAGTGAAGGACTAGCGGAACAGAATGAGCAGTTCTTC.

This chain joins TRBV12-5 and TRBJ1-1; a weak D match, TRBD1 (5 bases). CDR3 length: 14 amino acids. The germline CDR1 and CDR2 sequences are LGHNT and FRNRAP. Trimming cost V 7 bases and J 4 bases, with 16 bases left between them. CDR3 loop: CASALGGLGTEAFF. The CDR3 nucleotides read TGTGCTAGTGCCCTGGGGGGGTTGGGCACTGAAGCTTTCTTT. Full variable domain (rest looked up from reference TRBV12-5 and TRBJ1-1): DARVTQTPRHKVTEMGQEVTMRCQPILGHNTVFWYRQTMMQGLELLAYFRNRAPLDDSGMPKDRFSAEMPDATLATLKIQPSEPRDSAVYFCASALGGLGTEAFFGQGTRLTVV.

This clone was counted a few times. V and J are TRBV10-2 and TRBJ1-2, with 8 bases that match TRBD1. V was pared by 3 bases and J by 12 bases, with 6 bases of the junction left unmatched. From germline, CDR1 is WSHSY and CDR2 SAAADI. The CDR3 is 12 residues long. As DNA, the CDR3 is TGCGCCAGCAGTGATCAATGGACAGGGAACACCTTC. The encoded protein is CASSDQWTGNTF.

This clone was counted once. V is TRBV5-8 and J is TRBJ1-3; tentative D call: TRBD1 (6 bases). V lost 4 bases, J lost 4 bases, and 12 bases lay in between. This CDR3 has 14 residues. CDR1 is SGHTS, CDR2 YDEGEE, per germline. The CDR3 DNA sequence: TGTGCCAGCAGCATGACAGGATACGGAAACACCATATATTTT. Protein product: CASSMTGYGNTIYF.

The V gene is TRBV5-1, the J gene TRBJ2-7, with 7 bases aligning to TRBD1. V lost 1 base and J lost 3; bases outside the gene matches: 7. The V gene's germline CDR1 is SGHRS and CDR2 YFSETQ. The CDR3 has 15 residues. CDR3: CASSLKGGRVYEQYF. As DNA, the CDR3 is TGCGCCAGCAGCTTGAAAGGGGGCCGGGTCTACGAGCAGTACTTC.

This clone was observed a single time. The chain has TRBV19 and TRBJ1-1; TRBD1 is a possible D gene (5 bases). The germline gives CDR1 LNHDA, CDR2 SQIVND (reference sequence). Trimming stripped 5 bases from V and 2 bases from J, with 9 bases between. The CDR3 extends over 13 amino acids. CDR3 sequence (DNA): TGTGCCAGTAGTGCGGGGCTCAACACTGAAGCTTTCTTT. Translation: CASSAGLNTEAFF.

The gene calls are TRBV19 and TRBJ2-7; 7 bases are shared with TRBD1. Per the germline V gene, CDR1 is LNHDA and CDR2 is SQIVND (reference sequence). The ends lost 3 bases at V and 3 bases at J; junction bases unmatched: 14. This CDR3 has 17 residues. CDR3 coding DNA: TGTGCCAGTAGTATTCGCCCACAGACAGGGTCAAACTACGAGCAGTACTTC. Amino acid sequence: CASSIRPQTGSNYEQYF.

The chain has TRBV11-2 and TRBJ2-1, with 8 positions matching TRBD2. The CDR3 extends over 15 amino acids. Germline CDR1 SGHAT, CDR2 FQNNGV. With V trimmed by 5 bases and J by 7 bases, 10 bases remained unmatched. CDR3 in amino acids: CASSPFGGALNEQFF. The DNA of the CDR3 is TGTGCCAGCAGCCCCTTCGGGGGGGCGTTGAATGAGCAGTTCTTC.

The genes are TRBV11-3 and TRBJ2-7, with 7 bases that match TRBD2. This CDR3 comprises 15 residues. In germline, CDR1 is SGHNT, CDR2 YENEEA. With V trimmed by 5 bases and J by 4 bases, 11 bases remained unmatched. CDR3 amino acids: CASSLGRTRVYEQYF. Here the CDR3 DNA reads TGTGCCAGCAGCCTGGGGCGGACTAGGGTGTACGAGCAGTACTTC.